These 15 T cell receptor beta chains came from one sample sequenced in a study of shared clonotypes between healthy human individuals (dated by TCRdb to the early 2020s). To prepare the library, the immunoSEQ multiplex PCR assay was applied. The immuneACCESS repertoire file appears here via TCRdb, limited to in-frame rearrangements. These files lack a portion of the clones; in checked studies, under half of the deficit traces to unresolved V genes, and the cause of the others is not known. This sample gives roughly 1,500,000 clones in total; under 99% of them show up just once. Roughly 0.45% of the sample is held by the ten biggest clonotypes. Sequenced input: naive CD4+ T cells sorted from blood. Taken with the paper, the label for cell subset or site translates to: CD45RA+ positively selected. These receptors were collected from a young man in good health.

This chain uses TRBV18 with TRBJ2-5, with a possible D match to TRBD2 (5 bases). This CDR3 has 15 amino acids. From germline, CDR1 is KGHSH and CDR2 LQKENI. V lost 3 bases and J lost 5, with 16 bases in between. CDR3 amino acids: CASSPAQAGLETQYF. CDR3 sequence (DNA): TGTGCCAGCTCACCGGCGCAGGCGGGTCTGGAGACCCAGTACTTC. The full variable domain, its missing parts supplied by reference TRBV18 and TRBJ2-5, is NAGVMQNPRHLVRRRGQEARLRCSPMKGHSHVYWYRQLPEEGLKFMVYLQKENIIDESGMPKERFSAEFPKEGPSILRIQQVVRGDSAAYFCASSPAQAGLETQYFGPGTRLLVL.

The gene calls are TRBV27 and TRBJ2-7; maybe TRBD1 (6 bases). The V gene lost 4 bases and the J gene lost 5 bases, with 9 bases spanning the gap. The CDR3 extends over 12 amino acids. Germline CDR1 is MNHEY and CDR2 is SMNVEV (reference sequence). This chain's CDR3 is CASSSTGHEQYF. The DNA of the CDR3 is TGTGCCAGCAGTTCCACAGGGCACGAGCAGTACTTC.

This chain connects TRBV28 to TRBJ2-3; 8 bases are shared with TRBD1. The length of the CDR3 is 16 residues. Per the germline V gene, CDR1 is MDHEN and CDR2 is SYDVKM. With 3 bases clipped from V and 4 bases from J, the junction kept 9 bases outside the gene matches. CDR3 in DNA: TGTGCCAGCAGTTTCTGGAGGACAGGGTCTTCAGATACGCAGTATTTT. It specifies CASSFWRTGSSDTQYF. The full variable domain, in which reference TRBV28 and TRBJ2-3 provide the parts outside the CDR3, is DVKVTQSSRYLVKRTGEKVFLECVQDMDHENMFWYRQDPGLGLRLIYFSYDVKMKEKGDIPEGYSVSREKKERFSLILESASTNQTSMYLCASSFWRTGSSDTQYFGPGTRLTVL.

A note on this clone: Other DNA variants within this sample encode the same CDR3. The chain is built from TRBV9 and TRBJ2-3; D possibly corresponds to TRBD2 (5 bases). The CDR3 consists of 14 residues. The V and J ends lost 0 bases and 4 bases respectively, with 9 bases between them. CDR1 SGDLS and CDR2 YYNGEE come from the germline V gene. CDR3 sequence reads: CASSVGGSSDTQYF. DNA for the CDR3: TGTGCCAGCAGCGTAGGTGGGAGTTCAGATACGCAGTATTTT.

DNA of the CDR3: TGTGCCAGCAGCCCGTCCGGGCCCGACAGGCAAAACACCATATATTTT. It translates to CASSPSGPDRQNTIYF. This chain joins TRBV6-6 and TRBJ1-3; a possible D gene is TRBD1 (6 bases). Germline V lookup: CDR1 MNHNY, CDR2 SVGAGI (reference sequence). With 6 bases removed from V and 6 bases from J, the gap between germline ends came to 21 bases. The CDR3 extends over 16 amino acids.

This chain uses TRBV4-2 with TRBJ2-1; D remains ambiguous. The CDR3 has 15 residues. Trimming stripped 1 base from V and 6 bases from J, with 13 bases between. CDR1 is LGHNA and CDR2 is YNFKEQ in the germline V gene. CDR3 protein: CASSQAGPNRNEQFF. Written as DNA, the CDR3 is TGTGCCAGCAGCCAAGCCGGACCAAACCGCAATGAGCAGTTCTTC.

In DNA, the CDR3 is TGCGCCAGCAGCCAAGTCGGTGGGGGGAACACTGAAGCTTTCTTT. It yields the protein CASSQVGGGNTEAFF. The chain combines TRBV4-3 with TRBJ1-1; TRBD1 is a possible D gene (5 bases). CDR1 and CDR2 from the germline V gene are LGHNA and YSLEER. The CDR3 is made up of 15 amino acids. Trimming left V 1 base short and J 1 base short, with 10 bases between.

Worth noting for this clone: The same CDR3 also results from other DNA sequences found in this sample. The genes are TRBV18 and TRBJ2-2; D not certain. Germline V gene sequence: CDR1 KGHSH, CDR2 LQKENI. Trimming cost V 3 bases and J 3 bases, with 2 bases left between them. The CDR3 runs 12 residues. This chain's CDR3 is CASSPDTGELFF. CDR3 nucleotide sequence: TGTGCCAGCTCACCGGACACCGGGGAGCTGTTTTTT.

The chain carries TRBV7-6 and TRBJ2-1; D is possibly TRBD2 (7 bases). Germline V CDR1 and CDR2: SGHVS, FNYEAQ. Trimming took 5 bases from V and 2 from J, leaving 13 bases between them. The CDR3 extends over 15 amino acids. The CDR3 protein is CASSRSGTTYNEQFF. The CDR3, as DNA: TGTGCCAGCAGCCGCAGCGGGACAACCTACAATGAGCAGTTCTTC.

This chain joins TRBV4-3 and TRBJ2-1; no definite D call. V lost 2 bases, J lost 1 base, and 6 bases lay in between. Germline V gene data show CDR1 as LGHNA and CDR2 as YSLEER. This CDR3 has 14 amino acids. The CDR3, as DNA: TGCGCCAGCAGCCAAAAAAAATCCTACAATGAGCAGTTCTTC. Its protein is CASSQKKSYNEQFF.

The genes are TRBV15 and TRBJ2-1; 9 nucleotides line up with TRBD1. Trimming at V came to 9 bases and at J to 6 bases, leaving 12 bases not matched to a gene. CDR3 size: 15 residues. The V gene's germline CDR1 is LNHNV and CDR2 YYDKDF (reference sequence). CDR3 amino acids: CATTRSGTGSNEQFF. CDR3 DNA sequence: TGTGCCACTACGAGATCAGGGACAGGGTCCAATGAGCAGTTCTTC.

This clone has just a few counts. The V call is TRBV10-1, the J call TRBJ2-5; D unclear. CDR3 size: 13 residues. Trimming removed 0 bases from V and 1 base from J, with 3 bases in between. The germline V gene encodes CDR1 WNHNN and CDR2 SYGVQD (reference sequence). The CDR3 region is CASSESGQETQYF. The DNA for the CDR3 is TGCGCCAGCAGTGAGTCGGGCCAAGAGACCCAGTACTTC.

The chain recombines TRBV6-5 with TRBJ2-3, with TRBD2 matching over 8 bases. The V gene's germline CDR1 is MNHEY and CDR2 SVGAGI. This CDR3 region has 12 residues. Losses at the gene ends were 2 bases for V and 8 bases for J; bases not matched to a gene: 0. The CDR3 nucleotides are TGTGCCAGCAGTTACCGGGGGGGTACGCAGTATTTT. This translates into CASSYRGGTQYF.

This chain connects TRBV18 to TRBJ2-2; either TRBD1 or TRBD2 may fit D (6 bases each). The V end lost 5 bases, the J end lost 5 bases, and 18 bases lay between the germline ends. Germline V CDR1 and CDR2: KGHSH, LQKENI. This CDR3 comprises 16 residues. The DNA for the CDR3 is TGTGCCAGCTCATCTTTGGACAGTGGGGGGACCGGGGAGCTGTTTTTT. Protein: CASSSLDSGGTGELFF.

The chain is built from TRBV25-1 and TRBJ2-3; D is unclear. Germline values: CDR1 MGHDK, CDR2 SYGVNS. The length of the CDR3 is 12 residues. Trimming cost V 7 bases and J 2 bases, with 7 bases left between them. CDR3 sequence (DNA): TGTGCCAGCACCGGAATCACAGATACGCAGTATTTT. Translated, it gives CASTGITDTQYF.